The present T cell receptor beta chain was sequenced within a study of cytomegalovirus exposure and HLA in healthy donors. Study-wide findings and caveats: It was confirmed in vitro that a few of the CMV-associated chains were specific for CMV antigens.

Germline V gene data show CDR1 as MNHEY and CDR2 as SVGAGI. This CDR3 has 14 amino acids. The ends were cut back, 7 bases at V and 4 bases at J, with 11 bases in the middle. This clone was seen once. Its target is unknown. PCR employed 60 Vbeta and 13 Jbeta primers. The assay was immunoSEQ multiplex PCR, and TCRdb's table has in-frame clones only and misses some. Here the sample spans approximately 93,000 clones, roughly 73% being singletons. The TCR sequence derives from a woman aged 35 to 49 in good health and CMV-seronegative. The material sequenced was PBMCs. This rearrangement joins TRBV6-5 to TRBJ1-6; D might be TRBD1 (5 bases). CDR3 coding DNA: TGTGCCAGCACGGGGGGGAGATATAATTCACCCCTCCACTTT. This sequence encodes CASTGGRYNSPLHF.